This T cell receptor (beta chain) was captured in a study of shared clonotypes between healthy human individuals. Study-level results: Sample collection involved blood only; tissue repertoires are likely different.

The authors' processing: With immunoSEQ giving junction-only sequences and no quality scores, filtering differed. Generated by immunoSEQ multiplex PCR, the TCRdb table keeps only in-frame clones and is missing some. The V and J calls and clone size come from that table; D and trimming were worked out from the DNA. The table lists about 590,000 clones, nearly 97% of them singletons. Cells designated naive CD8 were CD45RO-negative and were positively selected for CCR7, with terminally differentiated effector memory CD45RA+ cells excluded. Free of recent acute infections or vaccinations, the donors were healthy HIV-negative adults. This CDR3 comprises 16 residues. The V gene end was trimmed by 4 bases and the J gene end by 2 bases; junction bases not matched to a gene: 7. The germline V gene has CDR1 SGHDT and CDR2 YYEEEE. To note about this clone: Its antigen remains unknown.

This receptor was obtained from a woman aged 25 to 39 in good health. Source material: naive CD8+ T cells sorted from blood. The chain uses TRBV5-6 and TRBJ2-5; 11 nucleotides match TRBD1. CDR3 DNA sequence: TGTGCCAGCAGCCCGGGGACAGGGGGACCTCAAGAGACCCAGTACTTC. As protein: CASSPGTGGPQETQYF.